This is a list of T cell receptor beta chains from one sample in a study of human T cells and chemical hapten exposure. From the RACE reads, TCRdb called clonotypes with MiXCR, one entry per CDR3 protein. Of 300,000 to 450,000 distinct CDR3 sequences listed, about 4.8% are singletons. The specimen was whole blood, collected in connection with sensitization to the hapten diphenylcyclopropenone (DPC). The source is a woman between 45 and 60 years old with alopecia areata. Some clones in this sample may be carry-over from other donors' samples. Each CDR3 is given with its conserved first and last residue. The D gene is left open where the match is weak. Not all rows give a size; the values are once, few, many and, for expanded clones, a class.

D: .; size: few; J: TRBJ1-4; V: TRBV6-5; DNA: TGTGCCAGCAGTTCCCGACGGGGACGGGGTGAAAAACTGTTTTTT; CDR3: CASSSRRGRGEKLFF
D: .; size: few; J: TRBJ1-1; V: TRBV7-9; DNA: TGTGCCAGCGGCATTGACACGACTGAAGCTTTCTTT; CDR3: CASGIDTTEAFF
D: TRBD1; size: many; J: TRBJ2-2; V: TRBV6-5; DNA: TGTGCCAGCAATCGAGGACAGGGTTCAACCGGGGAGCTGTTTTTT; CDR3: CASNRGQGSTGELFF
D: .; size: few; J: TRBJ1-1; V: TRBV2; DNA: TGTGCCGGCAAGTCGAGAATGAACACTGAAGCTTTCTTT; CDR3: CAGKSRMNTEAFF
D: TRBD2; size: many; J: TRBJ2-1; V: TRBV7-2; DNA: TGTGCCAGCAGCTCAAAAGCGGGGGGGCTAGGTGAGCAGTTCTTC; CDR3: CASSSKAGGLGEQFF
D: .; size: many; J: TRBJ1-1; V: TRBV2; DNA: TGTGCCGGCACAGGAGCCACTGAAGCTTTCTTT; CDR3: CAGTGATEAFF
D: TRBD1; size: many; J: TRBJ2-1; V: TRBV9; DNA: TGTGCCAGCAGCCTACAGGGGGCCGGGGGGCATGAGCAGTTCTTC; CDR3: CASSLQGAGGHEQFF
D: .; size: many; J: TRBJ2-2; V: TRBV20-1; DNA: TGCAGTGCGGGGGGAGGAGGCACCGGGGAGCTGTTTTTT; CDR3: CSAGGGGTGELFF
D: .; size: many; J: TRBJ1-2; V: TRBV12-3/TRBV12-4; DNA: TGTGCCAGCAGTCAGCAGGGGTCTCTTGGCTACACCTTC; CDR3: CASSQQGSLGYTF
D: TRBD2; size: many; J: TRBJ2-2; V: TRBV30; DNA: TGTGCCTGGAGATTTCAGGGGGGACTAGCGGGAGCCGGGGAGCTGTTTTTT; CDR3: CAWRFQGGLAGAGELFF
D: .; size: .; J: TRBJ2-3; V: TRBV29-1; DNA: TGCAGCGTTGAATTATGGAGAAACACGGGGGCAGATACGCAGTATTTT; CDR3: CSVELWRNTGADTQYF
D: TRBD2; size: many; J: TRBJ2-2; V: TRBV12-3/TRBV12-4; DNA: TGTGCCAGCAGTCCCCAGCGGGGGTCAACCACCGGGGAGCTGTTTTTT; CDR3: CASSPQRGSTTGELFF
D: .; size: .; J: TRBJ2-1; V: TRBV3-1; DNA: TGTGCCAGCAGCGGGAGAGAGCAGTCCTTC; CDR3: CASSGREQSF
D: .; size: .; J: TRBJ1-6; V: TRBV24-1; DNA: TGTGCCACCAGTGATCAAGGGGACAATAATTCACCCCTCCACTTT; CDR3: CATSDQGDNNSPLHF
D: .; size: .; J: TRBJ1-5; V: TRBV7-2; DNA: TGTGCCAGCAGTACCGACATGGGTCAGCCCCAGCATTTT; CDR3: CASSTDMGQPQHF
D: TRBD1; size: many; J: TRBJ1-1; V: TRBV7-9; DNA: TGTGCCAGCAGCCCGGTCGGGACAGTGAACACTGAAGCTTTCTTT; CDR3: CASSPVGTVNTEAFF
D: .; size: .; J: TRBJ1-1; V: TRBV2; DNA: TGTGCCAGCAGTGAAAGTTTGGGTATCACTGAAGCTTTCTTT; CDR3: CASSESLGITEAFF
D: .; size: few; J: TRBJ1-5; V: TRBV20-1; DNA: TGCAGTGCTCGTTCGGAGGGAGGAGGTCAGCCCCAGCATTTT; CDR3: CSARSEGGGQPQHF
D: TRBD1; size: many; J: TRBJ1-1; V: TRBV13; DNA: TGTGCCAGCCATAGGGGGCAGGGATGGACTGAAGCTTTCTTT; CDR3: CASHRGQGWTEAFF
D: .; size: few; J: TRBJ2-2; V: TRBV10-3; DNA: TGTGCCATCAGCCAACTCAAGACAGGGAACACCGGGGAGCTGTTTTTT; CDR3: CAISQLKTGNTGELFF
D: TRBD1; size: many; J: TRBJ2-7; V: TRBV24-1; DNA: TGTGCCACCAGTGATACAGGGGATGCCTCCTACGAGCAGTACTTC; CDR3: CATSDTGDASYEQYF
D: .; size: .; J: TRBJ2-1; V: TRBV5-6; DNA: TGTGCCAGCAGCTTTACACCGCCCGCCTACAATGAGCAGTTCTTC; CDR3: CASSFTPPAYNEQFF
D: TRBD1; size: few; J: TRBJ2-2; V: TRBV7-2; DNA: TGTGCCAGCAGCCCCCACAGGGGAGTTGGCGGGGAGCTGTTTTTT; CDR3: CASSPHRGVGGELFF
D: TRBD2; size: .; J: TRBJ2-3; V: TRBV6-5; DNA: TGTGCCAGCAGTACTAGCGGACACACAGATACGCAGTATTTT; CDR3: CASSTSGHTDTQYF
D: TRBD2; size: few; J: TRBJ2-7; V: TRBV27; DNA: TGTGCCAGCAGGCCGGGGAGGGGCTACGAGCAGTACTTC; CDR3: CASRPGRGYEQYF
D: TRBD2; size: few; J: TRBJ2-3; V: TRBV29-1; DNA: TGCAGCTCTGCTGTAGCGGGAATTTCGGATACGCAGTATTTT; CDR3: CSSAVAGISDTQYF
D: .; size: .; J: TRBJ2-5; V: TRBV2; DNA: TGTGCCAGCAGTGAAGCGCTTGCGAGAATGGAGACCCAGTACTTC; CDR3: CASSEALARMETQYF
D: .; size: .; J: TRBJ1-5; V: TRBV12-3/TRBV12-4; DNA: TGTGCCAGCCAGGAAGGGAATCAGCCCCAGCATTTT; CDR3: CASQEGNQPQHF
D: .; size: many; J: TRBJ1-3; V: TRBV18; DNA: TGTGCCAGCTCATCCCTCGAAAGCTCTGGAAACACCATATATTTT; CDR3: CASSSLESSGNTIYF
D: .; size: many; J: TRBJ1-4; V: TRBV30; DNA: TGTGCCTGGACCCGGGACTCGAGGGAAAAACTGTTTTTT; CDR3: CAWTRDSREKLFF